This T cell receptor (beta chain) was captured in a study of shared clonotypes between healthy human individuals. Study-level findings and limits: The generation probabilities recorded for non-shared clonotypes fell below those of clonotypes shared by all four donors. About 4.5% of naive CD4 clonotypes were common to several donors.

Worth noting for this clone: Its antigen is not known. The sample carries other DNA sequences with the same CDR3.

This was a deep-level run. The data were produced by immunoSEQ multiplex PCR, yet TCRdb's version contains in-frame clones alone and is incomplete. The top ten hold over 0.12% of the sample, which has 2,500,000 or so clones, 85% to 95% seen once. The CDR3 runs 13 residues. V lost 2 bases and J 3 bases, leaving 9 bases between the germline ends. The germline CDR1 and CDR2 sequences are GTSNPN and SVGIG (reference sequence). The sample taken for sequencing was naive CD4+ T cells sorted from blood. Subset denoted: CD45RA+ positively selected. This TCR was sampled from a man between 18 and 29 years old in good health. The chain carries TRBV30 and TRBJ2-3; no definite D call. The CDR3 spells CAWSLGLTDTQYF. The CDR3 region has the DNA TGTGCCTGGAGTTTGGGTTTAACAGATACGCAGTATTTT. The full variable domain, rest sourced from reference TRBV30 and TRBJ2-3, is SQTIHQWPATLVQPVGSPLSLECTVEGTSNPNLYWYRQAAGRGLQLLFYSVGIGQISSEVPQNLSASRPQDRQFILSSKKLLLSDSGFYLCAWSLGLTDTQYFGPGTRLTVL.